These T cell receptor beta chains were read from a single sample in a study of T cells in localized non-small cell lung cancer. This table comes from immunoSEQ multiplex PCR, and its TCRdb copy is limited to in-frame clones, with some not included. The profile covers about 21,000 clones, with about 83% appearing a single time and roughly 4% taken by the ten largest. The starting material was peripheral blood, obtained before any cancer treatment. These receptors all come from a man aged 35 to 70 with stage I lung adenocarcinoma. The CDR3 runs from the conserved cysteine through the conserved F or W. D genes are given only for firm matches. The size entry is marked missing in some rows and otherwise reads once, few, many or a size class.

abundance: NA; d_gene: NA; j_gene: TRBJ2-1; v_gene: TRBV7-4; CDR3aa: CASIHSRISYNEQFF; CDR3nt: TGTGCCAGCATCCATAGCAGAATATCCTACAATGAGCAGTTCTTC
abundance: NA; d_gene: NA; j_gene: TRBJ1-5; v_gene: TRBV5-6; CDR3aa: CASSSGTLNQPQHF; CDR3nt: TGTGCCAGCAGCTCCGGGACACTCAATCAGCCCCAGCATTTT
abundance: NA; d_gene: NA; j_gene: TRBJ1-1; v_gene: TRBV30; CDR3aa: CAWSAGVNTEAFF; CDR3nt: TGTGCCTGGAGTGCTGGGGTGAACACTGAAGCTTTCTTT
abundance: medium-sized; d_gene: NA; j_gene: TRBJ1-1; v_gene: TRBV5-1; CDR3aa: CASKEGTNTEAFF; CDR3nt: TGCGCCAGCAAAGAGGGCACTAACACTGAAGCTTTCTTT
abundance: once; d_gene: NA; j_gene: TRBJ2-2; v_gene: TRBV9; CDR3aa: CASSVTPGDINTGELFF; CDR3nt: TGTGCCAGCAGCGTAACCCCAGGGGATATCAACACCGGGGAGCTGTTTTTT
abundance: NA; d_gene: NA; j_gene: TRBJ1-2; v_gene: TRBV30; CDR3aa: CAWSAPDSVWSYTF; CDR3nt: TGTGCCTGGAGTGCGCCCGACAGCGTCTGGAGCTACACCTTC
abundance: NA; d_gene: NA; j_gene: TRBJ2-4; v_gene: TRBV29-1; CDR3aa: CSTRGGTNIQYF; CDR3nt: TGCAGCACCCGGGGCGGGACAAACATTCAGTACTTC
abundance: NA; d_gene: TRBD2; j_gene: TRBJ2-4; v_gene: TRBV9; CDR3aa: CASSVGGGAGNIQYF; CDR3nt: TGTGCCAGCAGCGTAGGCGGGGGGGCTGGAAACATTCAGTACTTC
abundance: NA; d_gene: TRBD1; j_gene: TRBJ1-2; v_gene: TRBV28; CDR3aa: CASRLPGQGPYTF; CDR3nt: TGTGCCAGCAGACTCCCGGGACAGGGACCCTACACCTTC
abundance: NA; d_gene: TRBD1; j_gene: TRBJ2-1; v_gene: TRBV9; CDR3aa: CASSVGTVNNEQFF; CDR3nt: TGTGCCAGCAGCGTTGGGACAGTGAACAATGAGCAGTTCTTC
abundance: once; d_gene: NA; j_gene: TRBJ1-6; v_gene: TRBV2; CDR3aa: CASSRGQNLNSPLHF; CDR3nt: TGTGCCAGCAGTCGAGGACAGAACTTAAATTCACCCCTCCACTTT
abundance: NA; d_gene: TRBD1; j_gene: TRBJ1-2; v_gene: TRBV5-1; CDR3aa: CASSPTGGRDYGYTF; CDR3nt: TGCGCCAGCAGCCCGACAGGGGGCAGGGACTATGGCTACACCTTC
abundance: few; d_gene: NA; j_gene: TRBJ1-1; v_gene: TRBV28; CDR3aa: CATDGVRDMNTEAFF; CDR3nt: TGTGCCACCGACGGGGTGAGGGACATGAACACTGAAGCTTTCTTT
abundance: NA; d_gene: NA; j_gene: TRBJ2-7; v_gene: TRBV28; CDR3aa: CASSLKTRGKGLYEQYF; CDR3nt: TGTGCCAGCAGTTTAAAAACCAGAGGGAAGGGGCTCTACGAGCAGTACTTC
abundance: once; d_gene: TRBD1; j_gene: TRBJ1-6; v_gene: TRBV6-1; CDR3aa: CASTHIPDRNSPLHF; CDR3nt: TGTGCCAGCACTCATATCCCGGACAGGAATTCACCCCTCCACTTT
abundance: NA; d_gene: TRBD1; j_gene: TRBJ1-2; v_gene: TRBV29-1; CDR3aa: CSAGGTGGPGGYGYTF; CDR3nt: TGCAGCGCAGGTGGGACAGGGGGCCCGGGTGGCTATGGCTACACCTTC
abundance: NA; d_gene: TRBD1; j_gene: TRBJ2-7; v_gene: TRBV10-1; CDR3aa: CASSSDRRLAEQYF; CDR3nt: TGCGCCAGCAGTTCGGACAGGCGCTTGGCGGAGCAGTACTTC
abundance: NA; d_gene: TRBD1; j_gene: TRBJ1-4; v_gene: TRBV28; CDR3aa: CASRASTGTNEKLFF; CDR3nt: TGTGCCAGCAGAGCTTCGACAGGGACTAATGAAAAACTGTTTTTT
abundance: NA; d_gene: NA; j_gene: TRBJ1-2; v_gene: TRBV6-1; CDR3aa: CASSERGAFGNYGYTF; CDR3nt: TGTGCCAGCAGTGAAAGGGGGGCATTCGGGAACTATGGCTACACCTTC
abundance: NA; d_gene: TRBD2; j_gene: TRBJ2-1; v_gene: TRBV7-6; CDR3aa: CASSLGRESVEQFF; CDR3nt: TGTGCCAGCAGCTTAGGGCGGGAGTCAGTTGAGCAGTTCTTC
abundance: NA; d_gene: NA; j_gene: TRBJ1-4; v_gene: TRBV28; CDR3aa: CASSLKGRRQNEKLFF; CDR3nt: TGTGCCAGCAGTTTAAAAGGGAGGCGGCAGAATGAAAAACTGTTTTTT
abundance: NA; d_gene: NA; j_gene: TRBJ2-2; v_gene: TRBV27; CDR3aa: CASSLLGYANTGELFF; CDR3nt: TGTGCCAGCAGTCTACTCGGATACGCGAACACCGGGGAGCTGTTTTTT
abundance: once; d_gene: TRBD2; j_gene: TRBJ2-1; v_gene: TRBV4-2; CDR3aa: CASSTSGLAGFYNEQFF; CDR3nt: TGTGCCAGCAGCACGTCGGGACTAGCGGGGTTCTACAATGAGCAGTTCTTC
abundance: NA; d_gene: NA; j_gene: TRBJ1-6; v_gene: TRBV7-8; CDR3aa: CASSLVESPLHF; CDR3nt: TGTGCCAGCAGCTTAGTCGAGTCACCCCTCCACTTT
abundance: NA; d_gene: NA; j_gene: TRBJ1-2; v_gene: TRBV10-3; CDR3aa: CAIRAQGQSPSGGYTF; CDR3nt: TGTGCCATCAGAGCCCAGGGCCAGAGCCCTTCAGGGGGCTACACCTTC
abundance: NA; d_gene: NA; j_gene: TRBJ2-2; v_gene: TRBV7-6; CDR3aa: CASSLEALAGELFF; CDR3nt: TGTGCCAGCAGCTTAGAAGCCCTCGCCGGGGAGCTGTTTTTT
abundance: NA; d_gene: TRBD1; j_gene: TRBJ2-6; v_gene: TRBV14; CDR3aa: CASSQLNWGRGPGANVLTF; CDR3nt: TGTGCCAGCAGCCAACTGAATTGGGGCAGGGGGCCTGGGGCCAACGTCCTGACTTTC
abundance: NA; d_gene: TRBD2; j_gene: TRBJ2-1; v_gene: TRBV14; CDR3aa: CASSPRWVAGDSNEQFF; CDR3nt: TGTGCCAGCAGCCCACGGTGGGTAGCGGGAGATTCAAATGAGCAGTTCTTC
abundance: NA; d_gene: NA; j_gene: TRBJ2-4; v_gene: TRBV19; CDR3aa: CASSPNAAKNIQYF; CDR3nt: TGTGCCAGTAGTCCGAATGCAGCCAAAAACATTCAGTACTTC
abundance: NA; d_gene: NA; j_gene: TRBJ2-1; v_gene: TRBV9; CDR3aa: CASSVDGGLNSYNEQFF; CDR3nt: TGTGCCAGCAGCGTAGACGGGGGCCTCAACTCCTACAATGAGCAGTTCTTC
abundance: NA; d_gene: NA; j_gene: TRBJ2-1; v_gene: TRBV5-1; CDR3aa: CASSSQAGGEQFF; CDR3nt: TGCGCCAGCAGCTCCCAAGCGGGTGGGGAGCAGTTCTTC
abundance: NA; d_gene: NA; j_gene: TRBJ1-1; v_gene: TRBV5-4; CDR3aa: CAIPGSMNTEAFF; CDR3nt: TGTGCCATCCCAGGGTCCATGAACACTGAAGCTTTCTTT